One sample yielded the 15 T cell receptor beta chains listed below, sequenced in a study of blood T cell repertoires in COVID-19. Libraries were prepared by immunoSEQ multiplex PCR; TCRdb keeps only in-frame clonotypes and omits some of them. The sample has over 70,000 clones; about 88% are singletons. The sample was peripheral blood. The receptors come from a man aged 60 to 69 with COVID-19, enrolled during active disease.

The chain carries TRBV11-2 and TRBJ2-1; D might be TRBD2 (5 bases). The CDR3 length is 16 residues. V shed 5 bases and J shed 1 base, with 15 bases lying between them. CDR1 SGHAT and CDR2 FQNNGV come from the germline V gene. CDR3 sequence: CASSPLGDPSYNEQFF. The CDR3 DNA follows: TGTGCCAGCAGCCCCCTCGGGGATCCTTCCTACAATGAGCAGTTCTTC.

This rearrangement joins TRBV5-1 to TRBJ2-1; 14 bases are shared with TRBD2. J gave up 6 bases and V 3 bases, and 2 bases lay outside the gene matches. This CDR3 has 15 amino acids. Germline V gives CDR1 SGHRS, CDR2 YFSETQ. The CDR3 here is CASSSGTSGSNEQFF. The CDR3 DNA follows: TGCGCCAGCAGCTCAGGGACTAGCGGGAGCAATGAGCAGTTCTTC. Complete variable domain (other parts from reference TRBV5-1 and TRBJ2-1): KAGVTQTPRYLIKTRGQQVTLSCSPISGHRSVSWYQQTPGQGLQFLFEYFSETQRNKGNFPGRFSGRQFSNSRSEMNVSTLELGDSALYLCASSSGTSGSNEQFFGPGTRLTVL.

The chain carries TRBV28 and TRBJ2-7; D may be TRBD2 (5 bases). Trimming took 2 bases from V and 2 from J, leaving 7 bases between them. Germline loops: CDR1 MDHEN, CDR2 SYDVKM. CDR3 length equals 13 residues. CDR3 DNA: TGTGCCAGCAGTTTAGGGAGTCCCTACGAGCAGTACTTC. Its protein is CASSLGSPYEQYF.

This chain uses TRBV18 with TRBJ2-7; perhaps TRBD2 as D (5 bases). Trimming pared 6 bases from V and 6 bases from J, leaving 12 bases between. CDR3 length: 12 residues. Germline-derived CDR1 and CDR2 are KGHSH and LQKENI. The CDR3 DNA follows: TGTGCCAGCTCCACGAGGGAAGGCGAGCAGTACTTC. It yields the protein CASSTREGEQYF.

The chain couples TRBV10-3 to TRBJ1-2; no clear D. In germline, CDR1 is ENHRY, CDR2 SYGVKD. This CDR3 region has 12 residues. V shed 5 bases and J shed 8 bases, with 12 bases lying between them. CDR3 DNA: TGTGCCATCAGTACCCCTGGAGGCGGCTACACCTTC. Translating gives CAISTPGGGYTF.

The chain has TRBV11-3 and TRBJ1-1; D gene ambiguous. V was pared by 5 bases and J by 0 bases, with 10 bases between. This CDR3 is built from 14 residues. The V gene's germline CDR1 is SGHNT and CDR2 YENEEA. CDR3 loop: CASSPTGMNTEAFF. CDR3 nucleotides: TGTGCCAGCAGCCCGACTGGAATGAACACTGAAGCTTTCTTT.

The J gene is TRBJ1-4, the V gene TRBV28; TRBD1 aligns across 8 bases. This CDR3 region has 15 residues. CDR1 is MDHEN and CDR2 is SYDVKM in the germline V gene. Trimming took 6 bases from V and 8 from J; bases not matched to a gene: 11. The CDR3 DNA sequence: TGTGCCAGCAGGACGATCGGGACAGGAGGGGAAAAACTGTTTTTT. Protein: CASRTIGTGGEKLFF.

The chain combines TRBV19 with TRBJ2-1, with TRBD2 identical over 10 bases. Germline V gives CDR1 LNHDA, CDR2 SQIVND (reference sequence). Unmatched junction bases numbered 6, after V lost 5 bases and J lost 8 bases. The CDR3 extends over 14 amino acids. CDR3 nucleotides: TGTGCCAGTAGTCCGGGACTAGCGTCCTATGAGCAGTTCTTC. Amino acid sequence: CASSPGLASYEQFF.

The rearrangement joins TRBV12-3 or TRBV12-4 to TRBJ1-1; D is unclear. Trimming removed 3 bases at V and 1 base at J, with 6 bases between. The CDR3 consists of 13 residues. The CDR3 nucleotides read TGTGCCAGCAGTTTTCTAGAGAACACTGAAGCTTTCTTT. It codes for CASSFLENTEAFF.

This clone was seen only a few times. The V and J genes are TRBV19 and TRBJ1-1; D possibly corresponds to TRBD1 (6 bases). The V gene's germline CDR1 is LNHDA and CDR2 SQIVND (reference sequence). Trimming cost V 10 bases and J 4 bases, with 13 bases left between them. The CDR3 runs to 12 residues. CDR3 bases: TGTGCCATCGAGGGGGTTGGCACTGAAGCTTTCTTT. Translated: CAIEGVGTEAFF.

The J gene is TRBJ1-5, the V gene TRBV7-9; TRBD1 matches at 7 bases. Germline CDR1 and CDR2: SEHNR and FQNEAQ (reference sequence). V shed 6 bases and J 2 bases; nucleotides not matched to a gene: 4. The CDR3 is 14 amino acids. Here the CDR3 DNA reads TGTGCCAGCAGTTCCCAGGGGGGCAATCAGCCCCAGCATTTT. This codes for CASSSQGGNQPQHF.

This chain links TRBV18 with TRBJ2-7, with unresolved D. The CDR3 is 14 residues long. Germline V gene data show CDR1 as KGHSH and CDR2 as LQKENI. Deletions cut 2 bases from V and 2 bases from J, with 10 bases between. The CDR3 DNA is TGTGCCAGCTCACCAACCGAGGCGGCCTACGAGCAGTACTTC. Amino acids: CASSPTEAAYEQYF.

The CDR3 DNA reads as TGTGCCAGCAGTGAAATATCGCCGGGCTCTGGAAACACCATATATTTT. It translates to CASSEISPGSGNTIYF. The chain carries TRBV6-1 and TRBJ1-3, with D unclear. Germline assignment: CDR1 MNHNS and CDR2 SASEGT. The CDR3 consists of 16 residues. Trimming cost V 2 bases and J 0 bases, with 11 bases left between them.

V is TRBV18 and J is TRBJ1-1; D is ambiguous. Between the trimmed V and J ends, which lost 3 bases and 4 bases, there was a span of 15 bases. The CDR3 length is 15 residues. The germline gives CDR1 KGHSH, CDR2 LQKENI. Here the CDR3 reads CASSPVMGTATEAFF. Written as DNA, the CDR3 is TGTGCCAGCTCACCGGTTATGGGTACAGCCACTGAAGCTTTCTTT.

The chain links TRBV19 to TRBJ2-2; TRBD2 is a possible D gene (5 bases). The CDR3 spans 14 residues. V was trimmed by 4 bases and J by 4 bases, leaving 10 bases between them. The germline CDR1 and CDR2 sequences are LNHDA and SQIVND (reference sequence). This CDR3 is CASSSGSATGELFF. The CDR3 DNA follows: TGTGCCAGTAGTAGCGGGTCGGCCACCGGGGAGCTGTTTTTT.